This TCR beta chain comes out of a study of blood T cell repertoires in COVID-19. In the authors' workflow: Estimates of nucleated cell counts were drawn from the amplification of reference gene primers. Libraries were prepared by immunoSEQ multiplex PCR; TCRdb keeps only in-frame clonotypes and omits some of them. D and trimming were read from the DNA, whereas the V and J calls and clone size are those reported in that table. The table has tens of thousands of clones, roughly two thirds seen once. This clone has only a few counts. CDR1 is SNHLY, CDR2 FYNNEI, per germline. This CDR3 is 14 amino acids long. With 4 bases removed from V and 0 bases from J, the gap between germline ends came to 7 bases.

The chain links TRBV2 to TRBJ1-3; D gene uncertain. The clonotype was recovered from a woman in her 70s with COVID-19, enrolled during active disease. Sequencing was done on a sample of peripheral blood. CDR3 loop: CASSVQLSGNTIYF. The CDR3 nucleotides read TGTGCCAGCAGTGTACAGCTCTCTGGAAACACCATATATTTT.